Below are 10 T cell receptor beta chains sequenced from a single sample in a study of tumor-infiltrating lymphocytes in primary liver carcinoma. Co-extraction of RNA and DNA was performed on about 19-31 mg of unsorted bulk tissue. Production of TCR beta cDNA used approximately 0.45 ug total RNA together with a constant-region primer. Libraries covering TCR beta were generated through three nested multiplex PCR rounds (using a slightly modified ARM-PCR). It was with TRBV1-TRBV30 forward primers and a C-beta reverse primer that the first two PCR rounds were run, at 10 to 11 cycles each. TCRdb redid the calling of the multiplex PCR reads with MiXCR, one entry per CDR3 protein. The repertoire has 95,000 to 100,000 distinct CDR3 sequences, approximately 70% of them found once; the top ten carry roughly an eighth. Sequencing was carried out using liver tumor tissue from sampling region 2. Subset noted: tumor region T2, inferior pole. These receptors originate from a woman aged 55 to 70 with primary liver carcinoma and hepatitis B virus infection.

This rearrangement joins TRBV6-1 to TRBJ1-5; D perhaps matches TRBD1 (5 bases). The CDR3 is 14 residues long. From germline, CDR1 is MNHNS and CDR2 SASEGT. The V gene lost 4 bases and the J gene lost 16 bases, with 23 bases spanning the gap. The CDR3 loop is CASSVWTMGQPRHF. DNA for the CDR3: TGTGCCAGCAGTGTCTGGACTATGGGGCAGCCCCGTCATTTT.

For this clonotype: This CDR3 fails to terminate in the conserved phenylalanine or tryptophan, so it likely reflects a read error. The chain is built from TRBV11-2 and TRBJ2-1, with 9 bases fitting TRBD1. Germline V gene sequence: CDR1 SGHAT, CDR2 FQNNGV. This CDR3 is 17 amino acids long. CDR3 nucleotide sequence: TGTGCCATCAGCTTAACCCACGGACAGGGGTACAAGGGTGAGCAGTTCCTC. Its translation is CAISLTHGQGYKGEQFL.

On this clonotype itself: The germline gene is not matched at one end of the junction; a read error may be the cause. The chain combines TRBV6-6 with TRBJ2-3; the D gene could be TRBD1 or TRBD2 (5 bases each). The germline CDR1 and CDR2 sequences are MNHNY and SVGAGI (reference sequence). This CDR3 is built from 13 residues. CDR3 nucleotides: TGTGCCAGCAGTGCAATTAGGGGAGATACGCAGTTTTTT. Its protein product is CASSAIRGDTQFF.

In this sample, this clonotype turned up a few times. A much larger clone sits a single nucleotide away, making a read error possible. The V call is TRBV12-3 or TRBV12-4, the J call TRBJ1-4; tentatively, D is TRBD1 (6 bases). The CDR3 has 17 amino acids. Trimming stripped 9 bases from V and 5 bases from J, with 25 bases between. This chain's CDR3 is CARSPHSSTGANEKLFF. The CDR3 region has the DNA TGTGCCAGAAGTCCCCACTCCTCGACAGGCGCCAATGAAAAACTGTTTTTT.

The rearrangement links TRBV6-5 to TRBJ2-1, with D uncertain. The CDR3 spans 13 residues. Germline V CDR1 and CDR2: MNHEY, SVGAGI. Trimming took 8 bases from V and 9 from J, leaving 17 bases between them. CDR3 residues: CASRHGVDGEQFF. The CDR3 nucleotides are TGTGCCAGCCGCCACGGAGTAGACGGTGAGCAGTTCTTC.

The table lists this clonotype with a few counts. The J gene is TRBJ1-5, the V gene TRBV10-3; D is undetermined. The CDR3 has 15 amino acids. Germline-derived CDR1 and CDR2 are ENHRY and SYGVKD. Trimming took off 10 bases at V and 0 bases at J, with 16 bases between the two ends. CDR3 amino acids: CATQPQDASNQPQHF. The CDR3 DNA reads as TGTGCCACCCAGCCCCAGGACGCTAGCAATCAGCCCCAGCATTTT.

Remarks on this clonotype: Compared with germline, one end of the junction differs, possibly owing to a read error. The chain uses TRBV29-1 and TRBJ2-7, with a weak D call TRBD1 (6 bases). This CDR3 region has 13 residues. Germline assignment: CDR1 SQVTM and CDR2 ANQGSEA. The DNA of the CDR3 is TGCATCGAGGGGGAAAATTTGGCATACGAGCGGTACTTC. It codes for CIEGENLAYERYF.

The chain links TRBV18 to TRBJ2-1; no reliable D call. V was clipped by 4 bases and J by 7 bases, with 5 bases between them. CDR1 is KGHSH, CDR2 LQKENI, per germline. The CDR3 extends over 11 amino acids. CDR3 coding DNA: TGTGCCAGCTCACGGGTGAATGAGCAGTTCTTC. Its protein is CASSRVNEQFF.

A note on this clonotype: A read error may account for a junction end that differs from germline. The chain has TRBV29-1 and TRBJ2-5; perhaps D is TRBD1 or TRBD2 (6 bases each). This CDR3 has 14 residues. Looked up from germline, CDR1 is SQVTM and CDR2 is ANQGSEA. The CDR3 region has the DNA TGTAGCACCTCTGGAGGGACATCCCAAGAGACCCAGTACTTC. Translated: CSTSGGTSQETQYF. Variable domain in full (rest from reference TRBV29-1 and TRBJ2-5): SAVISQKPSRDICQRGTSLTIQCQVDSQVTMMFWYRQQPGQSLTLIATANQGSEATYESGFVIDKFPISRPNLTFSTLTVSNMSPEDSSIYLCSTSGGTSQETQYFGPGTRLLVL.

In regard to this clonotype: The junction departs from the called germline gene at one end, perhaps through a read error. This chain uses TRBV29-1 with TRBJ1-2; perhaps TRBD1 as D (5 bases). Germline values: CDR1 SQVTM, CDR2 ANQGSEA. CDR3 size: 12 residues. The CDR3 DNA sequence: TGCAGCGTCGGGCGTACAGGAGATGGCTGCACCTTC. Residues: CSVGRTGDGCTF.